This TCR beta chain originates from a study of T-cell memory formation after mild COVID-19. Study as a whole: Clusters were largely donor specific.

Study-wide results and limits: Clones that shrank (day 15 to 85) were balanced CD4/CD8, whereas later expanders leaned CD4+. Pre-infection memory showed some responding clones, and this suggested that cross-reactive memory joined.

Points on this clonotype: The antigen remains unidentified.

Libraries for TCRalpha and TCRbeta carried sample barcodes and unique molecular identifiers via 5'RACE. TCRdb fed the 5' RACE reads into MiXCR, producing one record per CDR3 protein. The data contain about 410,000 distinct CDR3 sequences, more than 15% of them seen just once; the ten biggest clones take up 20% to 25%. Sequencing was done on a sample of PBMCs or a T cell subset sorted from them (not recorded which). This receptor was obtained from a man between 18 and 35 years old who had mild COVID-19 (a few samples of this study predate the infection). Cell type and time point are not known.

CDR3 in amino acids: CASSHPSGGPNTEAFF. The CDR3, as DNA: TGTGCCAGCAGCCATCCGTCCGGGGGGCCGAACACTGAAGCTTTCTTT. This chain links TRBV7-9 with TRBJ1-1; D might be TRBD1 (6 bases). Germline V gene data show CDR1 as SEHNR and CDR2 as FQNEAQ (reference sequence). Trimming took off 5 bases at V and 1 base at J, with 17 bases between the two ends. The CDR3 totals 16 residues.